A selection of T cell receptor beta chains follows, all from one sample in a study of T cell responses to AZD1222 COVID-19 vaccine. Measured with immunoSEQ multiplex PCR; TCRdb has only the in-frame clones, and not every one. The data hold 15,000 to 20,000 clones, with about 90% observed a single time. The sample in question was peripheral blood, obtained 28 days after the second AZD1222 dose. These TCRs come from an adult who received the AZD1222 COVID-19 vaccine. The CDR3 runs from the conserved cysteine through the conserved F or W. The D gene is left open where the match is weak. Some rows mark clone size as missing; the rest say once, few, many or name a class of expanded clone.

V	J	D	size	CDR3	DNA
TRBV6-5	TRBJ1-4	-	-	CASRPPVDTAKLFF	TGTGCCAGCAGACCTCCAGTGGACACGGCAAAACTGTTTTTT
TRBV28	TRBJ1-4	-	-	CASSPLDLLRANEKLFF	TGTGCCAGCAGTCCTCTGGACCTCCTCAGGGCTAATGAAAAACTGTTTTTT
TRBV19	TRBJ2-5	-	-	CASMNRKETQYF	TGTGCCAGTATGAACAGAAAAGAGACCCAGTACTTC
TRBV6-5	TRBJ2-7	TRBD1	few	CASSYSGTGGYEQYF	TGTGCCAGCAGTTACTCCGGGACAGGGGGCTACGAGCAGTACTTC
TRBV9	TRBJ2-2	-	-	CASSVGRPNTGELFF	TGTGCCAGCAGCGTAGGAAGACCGAACACCGGGGAGCTGTTTTTT
TRBV4-1	TRBJ2-1	-	once	CASSQDLRTYNEQFF	TGCGCCAGCAGCCAAGATCTTAGGACGTACAATGAGCAGTTCTTC
TRBV28	TRBJ1-2	-	-	CASSLMSYGYTF	TGTGCCAGCAGTTTAATGAGCTATGGCTACACCTTC
TRBV7-2	TRBJ1-1	-	-	CASSLSRNTEAFF	TGTGCCAGCAGCCTCTCCAGGAACACTGAAGCTTTCTTT
TRBV27	TRBJ2-1	TRBD2	-	CASSLRGGRVENEQFF	TGTGCCAGCAGTTTAAGAGGCGGGAGGGTGGAAAATGAGCAGTTCTTC
TRBV19	TRBJ1-1	-	-	CASTLADSYTEAFF	TGTGCCAGTACCCTGGCGGACAGCTACACTGAAGCTTTCTTT
TRBV15	TRBJ2-7	TRBD2	-	CATSRASRLAVLYEQYF	TGTGCCACCAGCAGAGCAAGCCGGCTAGCGGTCCTCTACGAGCAGTACTTC
TRBV11-3	TRBJ2-7	TRBD2	once	CASSLGHGAGEREQYF	TGTGCCAGCAGCTTAGGCCATGGGGCGGGAGAGCGCGAGCAGTACTTC
TRBV5-1	TRBJ1-6	-	-	CASSFQGRANSPLHF	TGCGCCAGCAGCTTTCAGGGAAGGGCCAATTCACCCCTCCACTTT
TRBV7-8	TRBJ1-2	-	-	CASRPGRGGYGYTF	TGTGCCAGCAGACCCGGGAGGGGTGGCTATGGCTACACCTTC
TRBV2	TRBJ1-2	-	few	CASKAGASNGYTF	TGTGCCAGCAAGGCAGGCGCCTCTAATGGCTACACCTTC
TRBV27	TRBJ1-4	TRBD1	few	CASSGLTGGNEKLFF	TGTGCCAGCAGTGGATTGACAGGGGGTAATGAAAAACTGTTTTTT
TRBV9	TRBJ2-7	-	-	CASSDRSGSMEQYF	TGTGCCAGCAGCGACCGATCAGGGAGCATGGAGCAGTACTTC
TRBV6-1	TRBJ2-2	TRBD2	medium-sized	CASSEGAGNTGELFF	TGTGCCAGCAGTGAAGGAGCGGGAAACACCGGGGAGCTGTTTTTT
TRBV7-8	TRBJ2-6	-	-	CASSLIPGQSGANVLTF	TGTGCCAGCAGCTTAATTCCGGGGCAAAGTGGGGCCAACGTCCTGACTTTC
TRBV7-9	TRBJ2-6	-	-	CASSLYGVGANVLTF	TGTGCCAGCAGCTTATATGGGGTCGGGGCCAACGTCCTGACTTTC
TRBV15	TRBJ2-3	-	-	CATSRQSPSTDTQYF	TGTGCCACCAGCAGACAGTCCCCTAGCACAGATACGCAGTATTTT
TRBV28	TRBJ1-5	-	-	CASSPPAGVQPQHF	TGTGCCAGCAGCCCCCCCGCGGGAGTTCAGCCCCAGCATTTT
TRBV5-1	TRBJ2-2	-	-	CASSLDAGELFF	TGCGCCAGCAGCTTGGATGCCGGGGAGCTGTTTTTT
TRBV29-1	TRBJ1-1	-	-	CSVETGSNTEAFF	TGCAGCGTTGAGACGGGGTCAAACACTGAAGCTTTCTTT
TRBV11-3	TRBJ2-1	-	-	CASSLDLGSYNEQFF	TGTGCCAGCAGCTTAGATCTGGGCTCCTACAATGAGCAGTTCTTC
TRBV5-1	TRBJ2-5	-	-	CASSFWGRNQETQYF	TGCGCCAGCAGCTTCTGGGGCAGGAACCAAGAGACCCAGTACTTC
TRBV19	TRBJ1-1	-	-	CASSPGDTEAFF	TGTGCCAGTAGCCCAGGCGACACTGAAGCTTTCTTT
TRBV10-3	TRBJ2-5	TRBD1	-	CAISAQAGTGGETQYF	TGTGCCATCAGTGCCCAGGCCGGGACAGGGGGCGAGACCCAGTACTTC
TRBV6-5	TRBJ1-5	-	-	CASSYSKAAHQPQHF	TGTGCCAGCAGTTACTCGAAGGCAGCACATCAGCCCCAGCATTTT
TRBV19	TRBJ1-4	TRBD1	-	CASETATGVQKLFF	TGTGCCAGTGAAACCGCGACAGGGGTGCAAAAACTGTTTTTT
TRBV25-1	TRBJ1-1	-	once	CASSESPTVNTEAFF	TGTGCCAGCAGTGAATCGCCGACCGTGAACACTGAAGCTTTCTTT
TRBV30	TRBJ1-4	-	-	CAWSVTGLQEKLFF	TGTGCCTGGAGTGTAACCGGGTTACAGGAAAAACTGTTTTTT
TRBV25-1	TRBJ2-3	-	once	CASSSTDTQYF	TGTGCCAGCAGCAGCACAGATACGCAGTATTTT
TRBV12-3/TRBV12-4	TRBJ2-5	-	-	CASSLGSFETQYF	TGTGCCAGCAGTTTAGGTTCTTTCGAGACCCAGTACTTC
TRBV29-1	TRBJ1-1	-	-	CSVVRDIPANGAFF	TGCAGCGTCGTTCGGGACATCCCTGCTAATGGAGCTTTCTTT
TRBV10-3	TRBJ1-4	-	once	CAISADRSEKLFF	TGTGCCATCAGTGCGGACAGAAGTGAAAAACTGTTTTTT
TRBV5-1	TRBJ2-7	TRBD2	-	CASSEGTSGRGYEQYF	TGCGCCAGCAGCGAGGGGACTAGCGGGAGAGGCTACGAGCAGTACTTC
TRBV7-6	TRBJ1-5	-	once	CASSPRYGGNQPQHF	TGTGCCAGCAGCCCTAGGTACGGTGGCAATCAGCCCCAGCATTTT
TRBV28	TRBJ2-2	TRBD2	-	CASTLPGLAQNTGELFF	TGTGCCAGCACCTTACCCGGACTAGCTCAGAACACCGGGGAGCTGTTTTTT
TRBV28	TRBJ2-2	-	-	CASRGGTAVGELFF	TGTGCCAGCAGGGGCGGGACGGCCGTAGGGGAGCTGTTTTTT
TRBV5-6	TRBJ1-2	TRBD1	-	CASSATTGFGYTF	TGTGCCAGCAGCGCCACGACAGGGTTCGGCTACACCTTC
TRBV5-4	TRBJ2-3	-	-	CASSLGLDPSTDTQYF	TGTGCCAGCAGCTTAGGGCTAGACCCTAGCACAGATACGCAGTATTTT
TRBV4-1	TRBJ2-1	TRBD2	-	CASSRNSGTSGGVEYNEQFF	TGCGCCAGCAGCCGAAATTCCGGGACTAGCGGGGGTGTTGAGTACAATGAGCAGTTCTTC
TRBV29-1	TRBJ1-2	TRBD1	-	CSVVQGGSLSGYTF	TGCAGCGTTGTGCAGGGGGGTTCTCTCTCTGGCTACACCTTC
TRBV9	TRBJ2-2	-	-	CASSTQAMGGTGELFF	TGTGCCAGCAGCACCCAAGCCATGGGGGGCACCGGGGAGCTGTTTTTT
TRBV3-1/TRBV3-2	TRBJ2-1	-	-	CASSPAWSYNEQFF	TGTGCCAGCAGCCCAGCATGGAGCTACAATGAGCAGTTCTTC
TRBV7-9	TRBJ2-5	TRBD2	-	CASSFGRRSGGETQYF	TGTGCCAGCAGCTTTGGGCGTCGCAGCGGGGGGGAGACCCAGTACTTC
TRBV11-3	TRBJ2-5	-	-	CASSLLGGCGSDRKETQYF	TGTGCCAGCAGCTTATTGGGCGGGTGTGGCTCGGACAGAAAAGAGACCCAGTACTTC
TRBV14	TRBJ1-4	-	-	CASSTGLREKLFF	TGTGCCAGCAGCACAGGGCTCCGGGAAAAACTGTTTTTT
TRBV7-9	TRBJ2-3	-	-	CASSSSGNTDTQYF	TGTGCCAGCAGCTCGAGCGGCAACACAGATACGCAGTATTTT
TRBV30	TRBJ2-1	TRBD2	-	CAWSLGLDGMRQFF	TGTGCCTGGAGCTTGGGACTAGACGGGATGAGACAGTTCTTC
TRBV13	TRBJ2-3	-	-	CASSPSSSPTDTQYF	TGTGCCAGCAGCCCCTCCTCCTCCCCCACAGATACGCAGTATTTT
TRBV5-1	TRBJ2-1	-	-	CASSLGPDNEQFF	TGCGCCAGCAGCTTGGGGCCAGACAATGAGCAGTTCTTC
TRBV18	TRBJ2-7	TRBD2	-	CASSSSGRPSYEQYF	TGTGCCAGCTCATCTAGCGGGAGACCATCCTACGAGCAGTACTTC
TRBV29-1	TRBJ2-2	-	-	CSVTTQVAGELFF	TGCAGCGTCACTACGCAGGTTGCCGGGGAGCTGTTTTTT
TRBV11-2	TRBJ2-7	-	-	CASSLMAASSYEQYF	TGTGCCAGCAGCTTAATGGCCGCCAGCTCCTACGAGCAGTACTTC
TRBV10-3	TRBJ2-2	-	once	CASTGQAEGTGELFF	TGTGCCTCAACGGGGCAGGCGGAGGGCACCGGGGAGCTGTTTTTT
TRBV7-2	TRBJ1-3	-	-	CASSSGGAGAGNTIYF	TGTGCCAGCAGCTCCGGGGGGGCAGGAGCTGGAAACACCATATATTTT
TRBV3-1/TRBV3-2	TRBJ1-2	-	-	CASSQGFGERGGYTF	TGTGCCAGCAGCCAAGGGTTCGGGGAAAGAGGAGGCTACACCTTC